This entry describes one T cell receptor (beta chain). Antigen specificity is unknown. The data were taken from a study of cytomegalovirus exposure and HLA in healthy donors. General study findings and limits: Under in vitro conditions, a few CMV-associated chains were confirmed as specific for CMV antigens. Most of the TCR beta V segments (in an earlier analysis) were productive either about 90% or about 30% of the time. Accounts indicate the classifier identified cytomegalovirus status with strong specificity and sensitivity. It was likely that a cluster of highly shared sequence variants was a sequencing artifact.

V trimming: 3 bases; J trimming: 4 bases; junction bases outside the gene matches: 4. This CDR3 contains 14 residues. Germline V CDR1 and CDR2: LNHNV, YYDKDF (reference sequence). Primers: 60 Vbeta forward and 13 Jbeta reverse. This table comes from immunoSEQ multiplex PCR, and its TCRdb copy is limited to in-frame clones, with some not included. The sample has approximately 160,000 clones, roughly 80% seen once. This sequence was found in a man aged 18 to 35 in good health and CMV-seropositive. The sample consisted of PBMCs. This rearrangement joins TRBV15 to TRBJ2-7, with TRBD2 matching over 9 bases. The CDR3 loop is CATSSSGSIYEQYF. CDR3 bases: TGTGCCACCAGCAGTAGCGGGAGTATATACGAGCAGTACTTC.